This T cell receptor beta chain comes out of a study of radiation and T cells in renal cell carcinoma. The treatment: treatment-naive control, cytoreductive nephrectomy. Control samples are tumors resected by cytoreductive nephrectomy without prior radiation. This renal cell carcinoma was of the clear cell type. Study-level points and caveats: Irradiated tumors had higher TCR clonality than control tumors. Dominant CDR3 motifs occupied more repertoire in irradiated than control tumors.

This CDR3 comprises 12 residues. Germline values: CDR1 PRHDT, CDR2 FYEKMQ (reference sequence). V dropped 8 bases and J dropped 1 base, with 8 bases sitting between them. This clone was observed many times. Its matching antigen is unknown. Libraries were prepared by immunoSEQ multiplex PCR; TCRdb keeps only in-frame clonotypes and omits some of them. The data show 23,000 or so clones, 58% seen once. The V gene is TRBV13, the J gene TRBJ1-1, with D maybe TRBD1 (6 bases). This receptor was identified in a man aged 35 to 55 with renal cell carcinoma. The sequencing here drew on tumor tissue, taken from a patient whose treatment was nephrectomy without radiotherapy. Written as DNA, the CDR3 is TGTGCCAGCGGGGGGCCGAACACTGAAGCTTTCTTT. It translates to CASGGPNTEAFF. The full variable domain, its missing parts supplied by reference TRBV13 and TRBJ1-1, is AAGVIQSPRHLIKEKRETATLKCYPIPRHDTVYWYQQGPGQDPQFLISFYEKMQSDKGSIPDRFSAQQFSDYHSELNMSSLELGDSALYFCASGGPNTEAFFGQGTRLTVV.